A single sample is the source of the 27 T cell receptor beta chains below, sequenced in a study of T cells after posttransplantation cyclophosphamide. Clones were read by immunoSEQ multiplex PCR, and TCRdb kept only the in-frame ones, dropping some. This sample carries 5,800 or so clones, none of them present only once. Busulfan-fludarabine conditioning, marrow transplant, and cyclophosphamide on days +3 and +4 were administered. The sequences come from PBMCs, collected after allogeneic stem cell transplant with posttransplant cyclophosphamide. The receptors here all came from a male patient over 55 who received an allogeneic stem cell transplant from a related donor, was CMV-positive, and had no GVHD. Part of the T cells may come from the graft donor.

This clone was seen repeatedly, ten times or more. The chain recombines TRBV27 with TRBJ2-6, with D tentatively TRBD2 (6 bases). Per the germline V gene, CDR1 is MNHEY and CDR2 is SMNVEV (reference sequence). The length of the CDR3 is 16 residues. Trimming shortened V by 2 bases and J by 0 bases, and 8 bases separated the two germline ends. CDR3 in DNA: TGTGCCAGCAGTTTAAATAGCGGCTCTGGGGCCAACGTCCTGACTTTC. The encoded protein is CASSLNSGSGANVLTF.

The chain carries TRBV2 and TRBJ2-1; 8 positions agree with TRBD2. Germline V CDR1 and CDR2: SNHLY, FYNNEI. CDR3 length: 15 amino acids. V lost 5 bases and J lost 9; bases outside the gene matches: 12. CDR3 coding DNA: TGTGCCAGCAGTCCGGGGGCGGGGGGCCGCAGTGAGCAGTTCTTC. This codes for CASSPGAGGRSEQFF.

The rearrangement uses TRBV25-1 and TRBJ2-4, with 7 positions matching TRBD1. The germline CDR1 and CDR2 sequences are MGHDK and SYGVNS. The V gene end was trimmed by 5 bases and the J gene end by 4 bases; junction bases not matched to a gene: 5. CDR3 length: 14 residues. CDR3 DNA: TGTGCCAGCAGTTCTTTGGGACAGAAAAACATTCAGTACTTC. Its translation: CASSSLGQKNIQYF. The full variable domain, completed using reference TRBV25-1 and TRBJ2-4, is EADIYQTPRYLVIGTGKKITLECSQTMGHDKMYWYQQDPGMELHLIHYSYGVNSTEKGDLSSESTVSRIRTEHFPLTLESARPSHTSQYLCASSSLGQKNIQYFGAGTRLSVL.

This clone was seen at least ten times. V usage is TRBV2 and J usage is TRBJ1-2; TRBD1 matches at 10 bases. The CDR3 totals 13 residues. Germline-derived CDR1 and CDR2 are SNHLY and FYNNEI. V lost 5 bases, J lost 5 bases, and 2 bases stayed unmatched. The CDR3 bases are TGTGCCAGCAGTCAGGGACAGGGGTATGGCTACACCTTC. Residues: CASSQGQGYGYTF.

This clone occurred a few times. CDR3 in DNA: TGCGCCAGCAGCTTAGACAGGCCTGGAACAGATACGCAGTATTTT. Amino acid sequence: CASSLDRPGTDTQYF. The chain is built from TRBV5-1 and TRBJ2-3, with D perhaps matching TRBD1 (6 bases). The CDR3 is 15 residues long. V lost 2 bases and J lost 3, with 13 bases in between. From germline, CDR1 is SGHRS and CDR2 YFSETQ.

This clone has a count of ten or more. This chain connects TRBV6-1 to TRBJ1-1; 9 nucleotides agree with TRBD1. This CDR3 region has 15 residues. Germline-derived CDR1 and CDR2 are MNHNS and SASEGT. V trimming: 3 bases; J trimming: 5 bases; junction bases outside the gene matches: 7. The CDR3 sequence: CASSDSGTGQTEAFF. DNA of the CDR3: TGTGCCAGCAGTGATTCTGGGACAGGGCAAACTGAAGCTTTCTTT.

This clone occurred a few times. V usage is TRBV6-5 and J usage is TRBJ2-5; D is possibly TRBD2 (5 bases). The J call may be mistaken, given a closer DNA end match to TRBJ2-7. Germline V gene sequence: CDR1 MNHEY, CDR2 SVGAGI. CDR3 size: 16 residues. CDR3 loop: CASSYSTFGNTYEQYF. The CDR3 nucleotides read TGTGCCAGCAGTTACTCGACTTTCGGGAATACCTACGAGCAGTACTTC.

The table lists this clone with many counts. The chain recombines TRBV28 with TRBJ1-2; no clear D. V lost 3 bases to trimming and J lost 5 bases, with 19 bases between them. Germline V gene sequence: CDR1 MDHEN, CDR2 SYDVKM. CDR3 length equals 16 residues. The CDR3 here is CASSFPPDGGSYGYTF. The CDR3 coding sequence is TGTGCCAGCAGTTTCCCCCCAGACGGAGGTAGTTATGGCTACACCTTC.

This clone has a count of ten or more. The chain uses TRBV6-1 and TRBJ2-5, with D maybe TRBD1 (6 bases). Germline V gene data show CDR1 as MNHNS and CDR2 as SASEGT. This CDR3 contains 14 residues. V was pared by 6 bases and J by 1 base, with 12 bases between. The CDR3 here is CASRTGYFQETQYF. CDR3 DNA sequence: TGTGCCAGCAGAACAGGGTACTTCCAAGAGACCCAGTACTTC.

This clone appeared many times. The chain carries TRBV5-1 and TRBJ1-1; 9 bases are a match to TRBD1. CDR3 length equals 16 residues. The junction had 11 bases not matched to a gene; V was cut back by 7 bases and J by 1 base. Germline V CDR1 and CDR2: SGHRS, YFSETQ. The CDR3 coding sequence is TGCGCCAGCTCACGGCGGGACAGGGCTTCGAACACTGAAGCTTTCTTT. Its protein product is CASSRRDRASNTEAFF.

This clone was recorded a few times. The chain has TRBV6-6 and TRBJ1-1, with D possibly matching TRBD1 (6 bases). Trimming took off 6 bases at V and 7 bases at J, with 15 bases between the two ends. The CDR3 is 13 amino acids. The germline gives CDR1 MNHNY, CDR2 SVGAGI (reference sequence). In nucleotides, the CDR3 is TGTGCCAGCAGCCACAGGGAGGGGGTTGAAGCTTTCTTT. It codes for CASSHREGVEAFF.

This clone has a count of ten or more. The chain is built from TRBV28 and TRBJ2-3; tentatively, D is TRBD2 (6 bases). The V gene lost 5 bases and the J gene lost 0 bases, with 15 bases spanning the gap. This CDR3 is 16 amino acids long. Germline CDR1 MDHEN, CDR2 SYDVKM. In DNA, the CDR3 is TGTGCCAGCAGTCCGGGAGTAGCCCGCAGCACAGATACGCAGTATTTT. Translated, it gives CASSPGVARSTDTQYF.

The table lists this clone with a few counts. CDR3 sequence: CASSRERTGWENTIYF. The CDR3 DNA reads as TGTGCCAGCAGCAGGGAACGGACAGGTTGGGAGAACACCATATATTTT. The chain links TRBV5-6 to TRBJ1-3, with 7 bases matching TRBD1. Per germline, CDR1 SGHDT and CDR2 YYEEEE. This CDR3 spans 16 amino acids. The V segment lost 4 bases and the J segment 7 bases; nucleotides outside the gene matches: 14. Drawing the rest from reference TRBV5-6 and TRBJ1-3, the complete variable domain is DAGVTQSPTHLIKTRGQQVTLRCSPKSGHDTVSWYQQALGQGPQFIFQYYEEEERQRGNFPDRFSGHQFPNYSSELNVNALLLGDSALYLCASSRERTGWENTIYFGEGSWLTVV.

There are a few counts of this clone. The chain recombines TRBV5-1 with TRBJ2-5, with 7 bases matching TRBD2. Germline assignment: CDR1 SGHRS and CDR2 YFSETQ. This CDR3 is built from 15 residues. Trimming at V came to 0 bases and at J to 5 bases, leaving 7 bases not matched to a gene. CDR3 loop: CASSLGERGRETQYF. The CDR3 coding sequence is TGCGCCAGCAGCTTGGGCGAGCGGGGAAGGGAGACCCAGTACTTC.

This clone was observed at least ten times. J is TRBJ2-6 and V is TRBV28; D unclear. The CDR3 has 14 amino acids. Between the trimmed V and J ends, which lost 3 bases and 3 bases, there was a span of 6 bases. From germline, CDR1 is MDHEN and CDR2 SYDVKM. CDR3 sequence: CASSFYFGANVLTF. CDR3 nucleotide sequence: TGTGCCAGCAGTTTCTATTTTGGGGCCAACGTCCTGACTTTC.

This clone is deemed medium-sized. This chain connects TRBV12-5 to TRBJ1-4; TRBD1 might be the D (5 bases). CDR3 size: 13 residues. V shed 1 base and J shed 8 bases, with 8 bases lying between them. Germline CDR1 is LGHNT and CDR2 is FRNRAP. The CDR3 is CASGLGTLEKLFF. CDR3 nucleotides: TGTGCTAGTGGTTTGGGGACACTAGAAAAACTGTTTTTT.

This clone was detected ten times or more. This chain connects TRBV9 to TRBJ2-5, with 8 nucleotides matching TRBD1. The CDR3 is 15 amino acids. Germline CDR1 is SGDLS and CDR2 is YYNGEE. Germline trimming cut 1 base from V and 2 bases from J; bases unmatched to any gene: 4. CDR3 nucleotides: TGTGCCAGCAGCGTAATGGGGACAGGTCAAGAGACCCAGTACTTC. Amino acid sequence: CASSVMGTGQETQYF. The whole variable domain, filled in from reference TRBV9 and TRBJ2-5, reads DSGVTQTPKHLITATGQRVTLRCSPRSGDLSVYWYQQSLDQGLQFLIQYYNGEERAKGNILERFSAQQFPDLHSELNLSSLELGDSALYFCASSVMGTGQETQYFGPGTRLLVL.

The chain combines TRBV27 with TRBJ2-7; the D gene is possibly TRBD1 (6 bases). The CDR3 runs 13 residues. V gave up 5 bases and J gave up 4 bases, with 12 bases separating them. Germline V gene data show CDR1 as MNHEY and CDR2 as SMNVEV (reference sequence). The CDR3 loop reads CASSPRTAYEQYF. The DNA for the CDR3 is TGTGCCAGCAGTCCCCGGACAGCTTACGAGCAGTACTTC.

This clone was recorded at least ten times. The rearrangement links TRBV7-2 to TRBJ2-3, with a weak D call TRBD1 (5 bases). This CDR3 spans 14 amino acids. Germline V gene lookup returns CDR1 SGHTA and CDR2 FQGNSA. Deletions cut 3 bases from V and 2 bases from J, with 9 bases between. As DNA, the CDR3 is TGTGCCAGCAGCTTTTATGGACACACAGATACGCAGTATTTT. This gives the protein CASSFYGHTDTQYF.

This clone was observed at least ten times. The V and J genes are TRBV7-2 and TRBJ2-5, with 9 nucleotides matching TRBD2. The V segment lost 3 bases and the J segment 5 bases; nucleotides outside the gene matches: 4. The CDR3 runs 14 residues. Per the germline V gene, CDR1 is SGHTA and CDR2 is FQGNSA. CDR3: CASSLGTSIETQYF. The CDR3 DNA follows: TGTGCCAGCAGCTTGGGGACTAGCATCGAGACCCAGTACTTC.

Ten or more counts support this clone. The rearrangement joins TRBV7-2 to TRBJ2-7; D remains unclear. Germline values: CDR1 SGHTA, CDR2 FQGNSA. This CDR3 contains 13 residues. Between the trimmed V and J ends, which lost 6 bases and 6 bases, there was a span of 15 bases. Here the CDR3 reads CASSVRPTGEQYF. CDR3 nucleotide sequence: TGTGCCAGCAGTGTGAGGCCGACGGGCGAGCAGTACTTC.

The chain uses TRBV2 and TRBJ2-1; 11 bases fit TRBD2. CDR1 and CDR2 from the germline V gene are SNHLY and FYNNEI. This CDR3 has 17 amino acids. V lost 8 bases and J lost 0; bases outside the gene matches: 9. CDR3 sequence: CASASGGPPSSYNEQFF. CDR3 bases: TGTGCCAGCGCTAGCGGGGGGCCTCCAAGCTCCTACAATGAGCAGTTCTTC.

The chain carries TRBV6-1 and TRBJ1-1, with unresolved D. V was clipped by 5 bases and J by 0 bases, with 10 bases between them. The CDR3 is 14 amino acids. From germline, CDR1 is MNHNS and CDR2 SASEGT. This CDR3 is CASSKRSMNTEAFF. The CDR3 nucleotides are TGTGCCAGCAGTAAAAGGAGTATGAACACTGAAGCTTTCTTT.

This clone showed up many times. The V gene is TRBV6-1, the J gene TRBJ1-4, with D unclear. CDR3 size: 13 residues. The V and J ends lost 7 bases and 8 bases respectively, with 14 bases between them. Germline V gene data show CDR1 as MNHNS and CDR2 as SASEGT. Written as DNA, the CDR3 is TGTGCCAGCACCTTACTTCCTTGGGAAAAACTGTTTTTT. Translating it yields CASTLLPWEKLFF.

The table lists this clone with many counts. V is TRBV28 and J is TRBJ1-2, with D perhaps TRBD1 (6 bases). The CDR3 runs 16 residues. The V and J ends lost 7 bases and 2 bases respectively, with 20 bases between them. Germline CDR1 is MDHEN and CDR2 is SYDVKM. DNA for the CDR3: TGTGCCAGCACCCCCATGGGCGGCAGGGGCAACTATGGCTACACCTTC. Translated, it gives CASTPMGGRGNYGYTF.

This clone has at least ten counts. The chain joins TRBV29-1 to TRBJ1-2; D is uncertain. The CDR3 is 15 residues long. V gave up 0 bases and J gave up 3 bases, with 14 bases separating them. Germline-derived CDR1 and CDR2 are SQVTM and ANQGSEA. CDR3 region: CSVEDRGFGDYGYTF. The CDR3 DNA sequence: TGCAGCGTTGAAGATAGAGGGTTTGGGGACTATGGCTACACCTTC.

This clone was picked up a small number of times. The CDR3 spells CATRTEGQVNTEAFF. CDR3 sequence (DNA): TGTGCCACTAGGACAGAGGGACAGGTGAACACTGAAGCTTTCTTT. The V gene is TRBV15, the J gene TRBJ1-1, with 8 bases matching TRBD1. There are 15 residues in the CDR3. The germline V gene encodes CDR1 LNHNV and CDR2 YYDKDF (reference sequence). With 9 bases clipped from V and 0 bases from J, the junction kept 9 bases outside the gene matches. Complete variable domain (other parts from reference TRBV15 and TRBJ1-1): DAMVIQNPRYQVTQFGKPVTLSCSQTLNHNVMYWYQQKSSQAPKLLFHYYDKDFNNEADTPDNFQSRRPNTSFCFLDIRSPGLGDTAMYLCATRTEGQVNTEAFFGQGTRLTVV.